This TCR beta chain was retrieved from a study of T cells in Graves' hyperthyroidism and ophthalmopathy. This CDR3 has 13 residues. With 4 bases removed from V and 5 bases from J, the gap between germline ends came to 11 bases. Germline lookup yields CDR1 SQVTM and CDR2 ANQGSEA. RNA transcripts yielded amplified TCR beta CDR3 regions. During a first-round RT-PCR of the TCR CDR3, the HTBI primer set was used. MiXCR was run by TCRdb on the multiplex PCR reads, yielding one entry per CDR3 protein. This table holds approximately 410,000 distinct CDR3 sequences, 12% to 15% found once. This clonotype was seen only a few times.

Material for sequencing was blood. This clonotype was sampled from a woman between 18 and 30 years old with Graves' hyperthyroidism. The V call is TRBV29-1, the J call TRBJ2-2; D is perhaps TRBD1 (6 bases). CDR3 region: CSVGTGNTGELFF. CDR3 nucleotides: TGCAGCGTTGGTACAGGGAATACCGGGGAGCTGTTTTTT.